This entry describes one T cell receptor (beta chain). Its cognate antigen is unknown. The libraries of TRB cDNA were prepared using 5' RACE with UMI labels. TCRdb re-called the 5' RACE reads and catalogs CDR3 proteins one per entry, DNA excluded. The sample has roughly 6,000 distinct CDR3 sequences. This specimen comes from a study of CXCR3-negative and CXCR3-positive naive CD8 T cells. Overall study findings and caveats: TRB CDR3 hydrophobicity was greater in CXCR3-positive naive cells than in CXCR3-negative naive cells. Researchers report CXCR3 expression partially decreased after cryopreservation, with fresh PBMCs used in most assays. Memory CD8+ cells had much lower diversity, and both naive subsets had comparably high diversity.

Germline CDR1 is MNHEY and CDR2 is SVGEGT. The CDR3 is 14 residues long. Material for sequencing was naive CXCR3+ CD8+ T cells from blood. Subset: CD45RO-CCR7+CD27+CD95- naive CD8+ T cells expressing CXCR3 (TNR3+). This sequence originates from a human donor in good health. Some clones in this sample may be carry-over from other donors' samples. The chain joins TRBV6-2 or TRBV6-3 to TRBJ2-3; TCRdb indicates TRBD1, and absent DNA this call remains unverified. The CDR3 sequence: CASSGTASTDTQYF.